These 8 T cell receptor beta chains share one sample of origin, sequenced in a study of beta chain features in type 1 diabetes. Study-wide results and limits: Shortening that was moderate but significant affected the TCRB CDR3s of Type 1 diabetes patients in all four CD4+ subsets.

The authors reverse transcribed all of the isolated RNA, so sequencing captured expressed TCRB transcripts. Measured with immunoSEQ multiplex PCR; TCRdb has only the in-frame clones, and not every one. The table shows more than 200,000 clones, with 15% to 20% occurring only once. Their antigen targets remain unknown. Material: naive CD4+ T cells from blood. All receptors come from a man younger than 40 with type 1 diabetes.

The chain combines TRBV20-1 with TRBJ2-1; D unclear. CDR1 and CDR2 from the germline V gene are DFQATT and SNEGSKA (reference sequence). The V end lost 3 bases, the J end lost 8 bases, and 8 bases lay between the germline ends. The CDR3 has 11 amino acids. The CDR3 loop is CSASRPDEQFF. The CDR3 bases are TGCAGTGCTAGCAGACCTGATGAGCAGTTCTTC.

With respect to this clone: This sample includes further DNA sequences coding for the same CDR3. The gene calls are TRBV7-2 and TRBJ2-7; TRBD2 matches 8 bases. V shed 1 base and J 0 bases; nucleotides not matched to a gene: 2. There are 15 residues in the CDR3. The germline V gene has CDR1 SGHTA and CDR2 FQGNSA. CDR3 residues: CASSLGSGSSYEQYF. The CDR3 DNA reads TGTGCCAGCAGCTTAGGCAGCGGGAGCTCCTACGAGCAGTACTTC.

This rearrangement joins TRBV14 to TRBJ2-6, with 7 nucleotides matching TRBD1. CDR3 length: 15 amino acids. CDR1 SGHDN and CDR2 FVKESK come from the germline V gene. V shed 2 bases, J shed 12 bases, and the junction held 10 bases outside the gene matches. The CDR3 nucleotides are TGTGCCAGCAGCCAACTAATTCCCAGGACAGGCGTCCTGACTTTC. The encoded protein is CASSQLIPRTGVLTF.

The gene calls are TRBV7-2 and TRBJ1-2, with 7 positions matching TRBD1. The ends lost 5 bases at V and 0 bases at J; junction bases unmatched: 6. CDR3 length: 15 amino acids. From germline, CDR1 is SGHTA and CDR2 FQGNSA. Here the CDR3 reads CASSPGQLTNYGYTF. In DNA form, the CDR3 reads TGTGCCAGCAGCCCGGGACAGCTCACTAACTATGGCTACACCTTC.

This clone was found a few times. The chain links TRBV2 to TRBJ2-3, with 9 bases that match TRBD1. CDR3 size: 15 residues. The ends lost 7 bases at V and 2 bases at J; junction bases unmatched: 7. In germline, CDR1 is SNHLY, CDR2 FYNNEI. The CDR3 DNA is TGTGCCAGCACCCTGGACAGGGGTACCACAGATACGCAGTATTTT. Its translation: CASTLDRGTTDTQYF.

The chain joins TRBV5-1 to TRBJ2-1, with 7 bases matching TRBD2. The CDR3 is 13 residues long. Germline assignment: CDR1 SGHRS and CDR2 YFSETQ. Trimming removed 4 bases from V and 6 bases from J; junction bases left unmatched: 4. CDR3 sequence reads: CASSHTSVNEQFF. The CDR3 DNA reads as TGCGCCAGCAGCCATACTAGCGTCAATGAGCAGTTCTTC.

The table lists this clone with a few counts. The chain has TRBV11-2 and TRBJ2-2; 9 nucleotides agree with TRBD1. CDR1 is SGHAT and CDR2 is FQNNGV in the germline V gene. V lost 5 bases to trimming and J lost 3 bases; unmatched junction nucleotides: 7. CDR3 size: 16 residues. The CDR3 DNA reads TGTGCCAGCAGCCCGTCCCGACAGGGGGACACCGGGGAGCTGTTTTTT. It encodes CASSPSRQGDTGELFF.

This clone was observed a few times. CDR3 nucleotide sequence: TGTGCCAGCAATGGGAGGGGAGGCCAAGAGACCCAGTACTTC. Protein product: CASNGRGGQETQYF. This chain joins TRBV6-5 and TRBJ2-5, with 7 bases matching TRBD2. Germline-derived CDR1 and CDR2 are MNHEY and SVGAGI. V was clipped by 7 bases and J by 1 base; unmatched bases: 6. CDR3 length: 14 amino acids.